This TCR beta chain emerged from a study of beta chain features in type 1 diabetes. For the study at large: Healthy donors and patients had similar age, gender and cell yields.

This clone was observed a handful of times. Its antigen is unknown. Of the isolated RNA, all was reverse transcribed, and so the sequenced material was expressed TCRB transcripts. The assay was immunoSEQ multiplex PCR, and TCRdb's table has in-frame clones only and misses some. The sample has over 350,000 clones; over 12% are singletons. Study-level points and caveats: Individuals with type 1 diabetes displayed fewer insertions and more deletions at VDJ junctions.

Per germline, CDR1 MNHEY and CDR2 SVGAGI. CDR3 length: 13 amino acids. V was clipped by 6 bases and J by 4 bases, with 12 bases between them. The chain recombines TRBV6-5 with TRBJ2-5, with a possible D match to TRBD1 (7 bases). This clonotype originated in a woman younger than 30 in good health. The sample taken for sequencing was naive CD4+ T cells from blood. The CDR3 loop is CASRAGGRETQYF. The CDR3 region has the DNA TGTGCCAGCAGAGCAGGGGGGCGAGAGACCCAGTACTTC.